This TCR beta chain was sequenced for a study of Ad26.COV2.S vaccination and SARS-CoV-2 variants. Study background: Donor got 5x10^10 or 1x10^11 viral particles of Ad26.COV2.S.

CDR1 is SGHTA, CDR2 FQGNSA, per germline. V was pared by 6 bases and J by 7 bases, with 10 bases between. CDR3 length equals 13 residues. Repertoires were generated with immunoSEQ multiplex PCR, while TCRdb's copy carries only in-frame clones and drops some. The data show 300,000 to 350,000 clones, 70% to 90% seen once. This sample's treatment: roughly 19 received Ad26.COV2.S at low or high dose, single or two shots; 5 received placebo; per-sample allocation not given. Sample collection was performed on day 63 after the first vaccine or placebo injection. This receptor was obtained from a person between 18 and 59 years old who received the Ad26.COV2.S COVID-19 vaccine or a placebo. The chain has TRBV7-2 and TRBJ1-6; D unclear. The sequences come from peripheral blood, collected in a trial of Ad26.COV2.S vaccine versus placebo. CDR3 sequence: CASREGRNSPLHF. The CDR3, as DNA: TGTGCCAGCAGGGAGGGCAGAAATTCACCCCTCCACTTT.